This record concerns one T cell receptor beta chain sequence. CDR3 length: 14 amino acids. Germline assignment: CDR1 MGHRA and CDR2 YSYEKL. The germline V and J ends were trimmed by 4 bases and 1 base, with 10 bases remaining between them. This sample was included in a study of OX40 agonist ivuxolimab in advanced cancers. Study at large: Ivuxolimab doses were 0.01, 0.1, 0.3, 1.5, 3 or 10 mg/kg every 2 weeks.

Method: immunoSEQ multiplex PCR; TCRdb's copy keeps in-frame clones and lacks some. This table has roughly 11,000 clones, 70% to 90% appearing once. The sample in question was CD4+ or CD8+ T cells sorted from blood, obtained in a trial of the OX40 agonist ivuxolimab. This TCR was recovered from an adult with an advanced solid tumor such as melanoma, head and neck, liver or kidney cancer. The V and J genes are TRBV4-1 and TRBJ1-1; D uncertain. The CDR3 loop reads CASSLKGTNTEAFF. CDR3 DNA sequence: TGCGCCAGCAGCCTTAAGGGTACGAACACTGAAGCTTTCTTT.